The rows below give T cell receptor beta chains drawn from one sample of a study of cytomegalovirus exposure and HLA in healthy donors. The assay was immunoSEQ multiplex PCR, and TCRdb's table has in-frame clones only and misses some. This table has fewer than 85,000 clones, 55% to 75% appearing once. Sample: PBMCs. These TCRs come from a woman in her forties in good health and CMV-seropositive. Both conserved end residues are part of each CDR3. The D gene is left open where the match is weak. The size field is filled for only some rows; it gives once, few, many or a size class.

>-|TRBD2|TRBJ2-3|TRBV7-2|16
TGTGCCAGCAGCCCGAATTCCGCGGGGGTTACAGATACGCAGTATTTT
CASSPNSAGVTDTQYF
>-|-|TRBJ1-1|TRBV5-5|14
TGTGCCAGCAGCTTGGTACAGTCGAACACTGAAGCTTTCTTT
CASSLVQSNTEAFF
>-|TRBD1|TRBJ1-1|TRBV7-9|16
TGTGCCAGCAGCCCCGACAGGGGAGGGGGTTACACTGAAGCTTTCTTT
CASSPDRGGGYTEAFF
>-|-|TRBJ1-1|TRBV20-1|11
TGCAGTGCTAGAGAAGAGACTGAAGCTTTCTTT
CSAREETEAFF
>-|-|TRBJ2-7|TRBV18|15
TGTGCCAGCTCGCCTCCGGACAGCGGCACGTACGAGCAGTACTTC
CASSPPDSGTYEQYF
>-|-|TRBJ2-1|TRBV11-2|15
TGTGCCAGCAGCTCCGCGGCGGGGAGCTACAATGAGCAGTTCTTC
CASSSAAGSYNEQFF
>-|TRBD2|TRBJ2-7|TRBV7-9|16
TGTGCCAGCAGCCGAGGACTAGCGGGGGGGCTCTACGAGCAGTACTTC
CASSRGLAGGLYEQYF
>-|-|TRBJ1-2|TRBV5-6|15
TGTGCCAGCAGCCCCACCACAGGAGCTAACTATGGCTACACCTTC
CASSPTTGANYGYTF
>-|-|TRBJ1-1|TRBV28|13
TGTGCCAGCAAAAGTGGCAGCGGCCCTGAAGCTTTCTTT
CASKSGSGPEAFF
>-|-|TRBJ1-6|TRBV5-1|14
TGCGCCAGCAGCCCCGGACAGAGCTCCTCACCCCTCCACTTT
CASSPGQSSSPLHF
>-|-|TRBJ2-7|TRBV5-6|13
TGTGCCAGCAGCTTGGCCGCAAGCTACGAGCAGTACTTC
CASSLAASYEQYF
>-|-|TRBJ1-1|TRBV13|14
TGTGCCAGCAGTAGCGGCGTGGGGAACACTGAAGCTTTCTTT
CASSSGVGNTEAFF
>few|-|TRBJ1-3|TRBV18|13
TGTGCCAGCTCACGGGGCTCCGGAAACACCATATATTTT
CASSRGSGNTIYF
>-|-|TRBJ1-1|TRBV5-1|11
TGCGCCAGCAGCTTGCGGGAGGAAGCTTTCTTT
CASSLREEAFF
>-|-|TRBJ2-7|TRBV4-1|15
TGCGCCAGCAGCCTGGAACCGACAGCGACCTACGAGCAGTACTTC
CASSLEPTATYEQYF
>-|-|TRBJ2-3|TRBV23-1|19
TGCGCCAGCAGTTCTCACAGGGATCTTACTGGGAAACACACAGATACGCAGTATTTT
CASSSHRDLTGKHTDTQYF
>medium-sized|-|TRBJ1-5|TRBV6-1|13
TGTGCCAGCACGGAACAGGTCAATCAGCCCCAGCATTTT
CASTEQVNQPQHF
>-|TRBD1|TRBJ1-1|TRBV4-2|14
TGTGCCAGCAGCCTGGGACAGGGGAAGGAAGAAGCTTTCTTT
CASSLGQGKEEAFF
>few|-|TRBJ2-7|TRBV6-6|13
TGTGCCAGCAACCTGAGGAGGCACTACGAGCAGTACTTC
CASNLRRHYEQYF
>-|-|TRBJ1-3|TRBV10-3|16
TGTGCCATCAGTGAGCCCGTGGGGAGGTCTGGAAACACCATATATTTT
CAISEPVGRSGNTIYF
>few|TRBD1|TRBJ1-1|TRBV9|13
TGTGCCAGCAGATCAGGGGGGCGCACTGAAGCTTTCTTT
CASRSGGRTEAFF
>-|TRBD2|TRBJ2-1|TRBV11-2|15
TGTGCCAGCAGCTTAAGCGGGGGGTCCTACAATGAGCAGTTCTTC
CASSLSGGSYNEQFF
>-|TRBD2|TRBJ2-3|TRBV2|16
TGTGCCAGCAGGCCCAGGGAGGGGACTAGCACAGATACGCAGTATTTT
CASRPREGTSTDTQYF
>-|-|TRBJ2-5|TRBV10-3|13
TGTGCCATCAGTGGGGCACCCGAAGAGACCCAGTACTTC
CAISGAPEETQYF
>-|-|TRBJ1-2|TRBV15|14
TGTGCCACCAGCAGAGATTCACAGGTGGATGGCTACACCTTC
CATSRDSQVDGYTF
>few|TRBD1|TRBJ1-3|TRBV10-3|18
TGTGCCATCAGTGAGTACGCCTTGGGACAGGCATTTGGAAACACCATATATTTT
CAISEYALGQAFGNTIYF
>-|TRBD2|TRBJ2-3|TRBV5-4|15
TGTGCCAGTCAGACTAGCGGGGGCCTTGAGAATACGCAGTATTTT
CASQTSGGLENTQYF
>-|TRBD2|TRBJ2-2|TRBV7-9|16
TGTGCCAGCAGCTTAGAAGCGGGGGGGAACACCGGGGAGCTGTTTTTT
CASSLEAGGNTGELFF
>-|-|TRBJ2-7|TRBV19|14
TGTGCCAGTAGTATCGGGCAGGGTAATGTCGAGCAGTACTTC
CASSIGQGNVEQYF
>many|TRBD2|TRBJ2-1|TRBV5-1|16
TGCGCCAGCAGCTTAGGACTAGCAGATTTAACTGGTGAGCAGTTCTTC
CASSLGLADLTGEQFF